The T cell receptor (beta chain) under discussion was sequenced for a study of blood T cell repertoires in COVID-19. Across the study: Samples came from the United States, Italy and Spain, spanning acute and convalescent COVID-19.

V was clipped by 9 bases and J by 4 bases; unmatched bases: 4. There are 12 residues in the CDR3. Germline V CDR1 and CDR2: ENHRY, SYGVKD. Per the original data handling: Researchers report that nucleated cell counts were estimated from reference gene primer amplification. Assay used: immunoSEQ multiplex PCR; TCRdb lists only in-frame clones, some missing. V, J and clone size are those of that table, while D and trimming were read from the DNA. This table has about 38,000 clones, approximately 80% appearing once. The chain is built from TRBV10-3 and TRBJ2-3; 7 positions match TRBD2. This TCR derives from a man over 45 with active COVID-19. The sample taken for sequencing was peripheral blood. The CDR3 region is CAMAGVPDTQYF. CDR3 DNA sequence: TGTGCCATGGCGGGGGTGCCAGATACGCAGTATTTT.